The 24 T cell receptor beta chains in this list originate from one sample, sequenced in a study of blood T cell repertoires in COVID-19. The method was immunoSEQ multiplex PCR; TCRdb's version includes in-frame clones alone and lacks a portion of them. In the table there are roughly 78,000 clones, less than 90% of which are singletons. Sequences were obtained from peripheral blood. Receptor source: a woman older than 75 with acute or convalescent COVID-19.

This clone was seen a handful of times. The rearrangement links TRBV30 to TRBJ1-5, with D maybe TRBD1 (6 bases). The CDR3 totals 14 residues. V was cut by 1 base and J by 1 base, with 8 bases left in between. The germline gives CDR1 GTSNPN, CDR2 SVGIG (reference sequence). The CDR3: CAWSGTGSNQPQHF. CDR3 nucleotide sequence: TGTGCCTGGAGTGGAACAGGGAGCAATCAGCCCCAGCATTTT. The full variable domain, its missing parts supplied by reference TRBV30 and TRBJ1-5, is SQTIHQWPATLVQPVGSPLSLECTVEGTSNPNLYWYRQAAGRGLQLLFYSVGIGQISSEVPQNLSASRPQDRQFILSSKKLLLSDSGFYLCAWSGTGSNQPQHFGDGTRLSIL.

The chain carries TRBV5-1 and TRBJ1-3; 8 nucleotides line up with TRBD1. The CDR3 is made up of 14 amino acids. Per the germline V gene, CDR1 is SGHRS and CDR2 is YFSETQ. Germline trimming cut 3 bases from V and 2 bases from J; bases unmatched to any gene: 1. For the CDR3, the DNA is TGCGCCAGCAGCTCGGGACAGGCTGGAAACACCATATATTTT. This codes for CASSSGQAGNTIYF.

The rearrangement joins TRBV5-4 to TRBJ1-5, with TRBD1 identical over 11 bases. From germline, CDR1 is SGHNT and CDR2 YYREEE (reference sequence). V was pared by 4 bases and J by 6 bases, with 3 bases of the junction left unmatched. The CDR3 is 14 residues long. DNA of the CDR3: TGTGCCAGCAGCCGGGACAGGGGGAGTCAGCCCCAGCATTTT. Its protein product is CASSRDRGSQPQHF.

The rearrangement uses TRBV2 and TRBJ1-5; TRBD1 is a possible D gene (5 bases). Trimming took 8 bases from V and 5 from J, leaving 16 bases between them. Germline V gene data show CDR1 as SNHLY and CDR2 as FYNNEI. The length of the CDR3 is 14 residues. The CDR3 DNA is TGTGCCAGCGGGGGGAGGGCCGGGGATCAGCCCCAGCATTTT. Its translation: CASGGRAGDQPQHF. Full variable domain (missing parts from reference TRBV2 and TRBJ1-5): EPEVTQTPSHQVTQMGQEVILRCVPISNHLYFYWYRQILGQKVEFLVSFYNNEISEKSEIFDDQFSVERPDGSNFTLKIRSTKLEDSAMYFCASGGRAGDQPQHFGDGTRLSIL.

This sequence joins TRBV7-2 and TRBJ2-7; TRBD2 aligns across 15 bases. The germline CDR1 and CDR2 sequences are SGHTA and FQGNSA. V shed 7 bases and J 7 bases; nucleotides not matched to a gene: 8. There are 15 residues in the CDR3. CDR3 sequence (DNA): TGTGCCAGCACCTCGAGGGGACTAGCGGGGGGAGAGCAGTACTTC. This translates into CASTSRGLAGGEQYF. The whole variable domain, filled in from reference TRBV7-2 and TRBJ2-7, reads GAGVSQSPSNKVTEKGKDVELRCDPISGHTALYWYRQSLGQGLEFLIYFQGNSAPDKSGLPSDRFSAERTGGSVSTLTIQRTQQEDSAVYLCASTSRGLAGGEQYFGPGTRLTVT.

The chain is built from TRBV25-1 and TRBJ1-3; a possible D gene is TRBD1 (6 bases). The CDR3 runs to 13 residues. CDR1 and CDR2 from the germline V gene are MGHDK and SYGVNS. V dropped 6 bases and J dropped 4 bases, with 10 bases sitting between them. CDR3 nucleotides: TGTGCCAGCAGAAGGACAGACGGAAACACCATATATTTT. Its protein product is CASRRTDGNTIYF.

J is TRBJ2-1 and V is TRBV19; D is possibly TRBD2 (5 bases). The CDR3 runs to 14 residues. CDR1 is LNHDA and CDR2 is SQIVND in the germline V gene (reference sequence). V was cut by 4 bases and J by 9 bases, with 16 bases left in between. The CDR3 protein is CASSNGMSGSEQFF. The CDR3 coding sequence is TGTGCCAGTAGTAATGGGATGTCGGGGAGTGAGCAGTTCTTC.

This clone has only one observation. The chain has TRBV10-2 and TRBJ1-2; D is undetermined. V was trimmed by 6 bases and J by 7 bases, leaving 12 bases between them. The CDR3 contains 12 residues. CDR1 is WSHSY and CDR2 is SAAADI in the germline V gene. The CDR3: CASSVKGGGYTF. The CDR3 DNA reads TGCGCCAGCAGCGTCAAAGGAGGTGGCTACACCTTC.

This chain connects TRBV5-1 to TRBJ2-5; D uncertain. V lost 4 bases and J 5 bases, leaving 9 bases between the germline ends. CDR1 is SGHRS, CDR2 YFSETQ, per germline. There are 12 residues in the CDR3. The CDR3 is CASSPPEETQYF. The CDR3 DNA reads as TGCGCCAGCAGCCCCCCGGAGGAGACCCAGTACTTC. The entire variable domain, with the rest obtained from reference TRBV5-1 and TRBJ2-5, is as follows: KAGVTQTPRYLIKTRGQQVTLSCSPISGHRSVSWYQQTPGQGLQFLFEYFSETQRNKGNFPGRFSGRQFSNSRSEMNVSTLELGDSALYLCASSPPEETQYFGPGTRLLVL.

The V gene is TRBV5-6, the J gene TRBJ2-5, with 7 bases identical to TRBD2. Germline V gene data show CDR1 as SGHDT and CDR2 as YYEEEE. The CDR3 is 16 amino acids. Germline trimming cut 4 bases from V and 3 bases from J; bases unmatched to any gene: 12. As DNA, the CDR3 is TGTGCCAGCAGCCGCCAAGGCGGGGGATTTGAAGAGACCCAGTACTTC. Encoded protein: CASSRQGGGFEETQYF.

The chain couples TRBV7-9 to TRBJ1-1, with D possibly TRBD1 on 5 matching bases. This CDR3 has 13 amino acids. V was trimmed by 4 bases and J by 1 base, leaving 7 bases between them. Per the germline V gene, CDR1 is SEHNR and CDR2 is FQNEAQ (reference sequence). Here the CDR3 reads CASSSTENTEAFF. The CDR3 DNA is TGTGCCAGCAGCTCGACAGAGAACACTGAAGCTTTCTTT.

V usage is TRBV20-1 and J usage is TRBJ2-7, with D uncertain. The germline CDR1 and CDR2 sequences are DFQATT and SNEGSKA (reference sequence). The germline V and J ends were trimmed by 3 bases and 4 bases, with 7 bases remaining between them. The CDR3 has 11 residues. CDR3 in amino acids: CSARREYEQYF. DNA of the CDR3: TGCAGTGCTAGGAGAGAGTACGAGCAGTACTTC.

DNA of the CDR3: TGCGCCAGCAGCTTTTGGGCTAGCGGGGGCCCGTCAGTCTACAATGAGCAGTTCTTC. This encodes CASSFWASGGPSVYNEQFF. This chain links TRBV5-1 with TRBJ2-1; 10 bases line up with TRBD2. This CDR3 is 19 amino acids long. The junction had 14 bases not matched to a gene; V was cut back by 2 bases and J by 3 bases. Per germline, CDR1 SGHRS and CDR2 YFSETQ.

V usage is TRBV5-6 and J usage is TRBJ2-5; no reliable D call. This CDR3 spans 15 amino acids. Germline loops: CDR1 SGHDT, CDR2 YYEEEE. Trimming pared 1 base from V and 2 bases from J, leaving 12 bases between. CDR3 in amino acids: CASSLLASPQETQYF. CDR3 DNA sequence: TGTGCCAGCAGCTTGTTGGCCTCCCCACAAGAGACCCAGTACTTC.

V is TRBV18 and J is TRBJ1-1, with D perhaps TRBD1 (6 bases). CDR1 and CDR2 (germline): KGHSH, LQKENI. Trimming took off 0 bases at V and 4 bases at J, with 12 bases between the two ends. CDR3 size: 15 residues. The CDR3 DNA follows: TGTGCCAGCTCACCACCGGGGGCCTGGGGCACTGAAGCTTTCTTT. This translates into CASSPPGAWGTEAFF.

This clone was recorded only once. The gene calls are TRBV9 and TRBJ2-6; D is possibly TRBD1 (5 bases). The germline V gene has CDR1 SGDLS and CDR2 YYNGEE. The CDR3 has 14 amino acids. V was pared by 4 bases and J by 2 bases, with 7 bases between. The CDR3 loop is CASSKTAGANVLTF. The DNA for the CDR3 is TGTGCCAGCAGCAAGACAGCTGGGGCCAACGTCCTGACTTTC.

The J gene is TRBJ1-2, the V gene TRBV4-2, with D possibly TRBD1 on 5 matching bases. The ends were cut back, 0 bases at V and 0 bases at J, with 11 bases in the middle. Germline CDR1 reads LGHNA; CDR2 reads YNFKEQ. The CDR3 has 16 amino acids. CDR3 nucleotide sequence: TGTGCCAGCAGCCAAGAGGGAGGGACGGCTAACTATGGCTACACCTTC. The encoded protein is CASSQEGGTANYGYTF.

The CDR3 is CASSERQGDSPLHF. In DNA, the CDR3 is TGCGCCAGCAGCGAGAGACAGGGCGATTCACCCCTCCACTTT. The J gene is TRBJ1-6, the V gene TRBV10-2, with 7 bases fitting TRBD1. The V segment lost 6 bases and the J segment 8 bases; nucleotides outside the gene matches: 7. Germline assignment: CDR1 WSHSY and CDR2 SAAADI. CDR3 length: 14 amino acids.

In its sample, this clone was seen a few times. The CDR3 DNA reads TGTGCCTGGAGTAAGGGTGTCGGGAAAAGTGATACGCAGTATTTT. It is translated as CAWSKGVGKSDTQYF. V is TRBV30 and J is TRBJ2-3; D may be TRBD2 (5 bases). The CDR3 totals 15 residues. V lost 2 bases and J 6 bases, leaving 18 bases between the germline ends. Germline CDR1 GTSNPN, CDR2 SVGIG (reference sequence).

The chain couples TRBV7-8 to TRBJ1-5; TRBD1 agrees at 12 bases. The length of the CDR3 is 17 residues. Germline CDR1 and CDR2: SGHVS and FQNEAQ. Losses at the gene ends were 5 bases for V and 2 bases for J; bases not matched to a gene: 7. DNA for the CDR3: TGTGCCAGCAGCCCCGGGACAGGGGGCGCGGGCAATCAGCCCCAGCATTTT. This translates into CASSPGTGGAGNQPQHF.

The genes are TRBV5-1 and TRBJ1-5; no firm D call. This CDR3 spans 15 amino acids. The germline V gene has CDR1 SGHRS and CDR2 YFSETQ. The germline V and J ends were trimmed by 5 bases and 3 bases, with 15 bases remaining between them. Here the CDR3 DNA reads TGCGCCAGCAGACAAGACACTGCAAACAATCAGCCCCAGCATTTT. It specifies CASRQDTANNQPQHF.

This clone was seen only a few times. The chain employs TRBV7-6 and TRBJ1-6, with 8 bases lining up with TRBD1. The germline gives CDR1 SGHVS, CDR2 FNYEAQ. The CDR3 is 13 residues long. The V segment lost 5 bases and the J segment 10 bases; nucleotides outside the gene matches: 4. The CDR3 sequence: CASSSTGGSPLHF. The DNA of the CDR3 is TGTGCCAGCAGCAGTACAGGGGGATCACCCCTCCACTTT.

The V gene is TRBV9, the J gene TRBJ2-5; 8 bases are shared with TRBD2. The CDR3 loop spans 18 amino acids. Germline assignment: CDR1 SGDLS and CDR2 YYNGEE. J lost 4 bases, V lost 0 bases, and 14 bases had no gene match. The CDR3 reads CASSVGAVPGGTAETQYF. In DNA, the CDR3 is TGTGCCAGCAGCGTAGGAGCAGTACCGGGGGGGACCGCAGAGACCCAGTACTTC.

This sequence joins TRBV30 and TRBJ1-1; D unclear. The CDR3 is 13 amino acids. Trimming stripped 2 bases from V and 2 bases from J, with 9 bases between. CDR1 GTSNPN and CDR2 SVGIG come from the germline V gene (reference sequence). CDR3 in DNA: TGTGCCTGGAGTCAACAGCTAAACACTGAAGCTTTCTTT. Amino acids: CAWSQQLNTEAFF.